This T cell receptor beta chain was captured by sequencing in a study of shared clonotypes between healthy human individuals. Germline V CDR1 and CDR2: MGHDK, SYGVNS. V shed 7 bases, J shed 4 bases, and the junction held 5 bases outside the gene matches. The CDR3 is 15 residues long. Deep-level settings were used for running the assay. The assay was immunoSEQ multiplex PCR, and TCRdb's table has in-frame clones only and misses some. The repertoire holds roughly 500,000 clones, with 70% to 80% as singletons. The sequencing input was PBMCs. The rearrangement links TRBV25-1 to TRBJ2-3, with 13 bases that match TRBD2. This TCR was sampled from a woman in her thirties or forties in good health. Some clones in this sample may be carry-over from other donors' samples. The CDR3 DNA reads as TGTGCCAGCACCAAGACTAGCGGGAGGCCAGATACGCAGTATTTT. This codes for CASTKTSGRPDTQYF.